Given below is one T cell receptor beta chain in context. The data were taken from a study of shared T cell receptors in the human thymus. J lost 1 base, V lost 3 bases, and 2 bases had no gene match. Germline values: CDR1 MNHEY, CDR2 SMNVEV (reference sequence). This CDR3 contains 14 residues. The assay was immunoSEQ multiplex PCR, and TCRdb's table has in-frame clones only and misses some. Of hundreds of thousands of clones listed, over 75% are singletons. Another study also made use of these data, one on human thymus T cells. Per that study: Finnish infants who were healthy and having corrective surgery for congenital heart defects made up the donors. During corrective heart surgery, resections were taken, and the thymus tissue came from them. There appeared to be biased usage of V and J genes in thymic and blood repertoires.

The chain links TRBV27 to TRBJ1-1, with 7 bases identical to TRBD1. This sequence originates from a boy in the first two years of life with a congenital heart defect. Sequencing input: thymocytes. The CDR3 region has the DNA TGTGCCAGCAGTTTCGGGGACAGGAACACTGAAGCTTTCTTT. Protein product: CASSFGDRNTEAFF.